One sample yielded the 17 T cell receptor beta chains listed below, sequenced in a study of blood T cell repertoires in COVID-19. The method was immunoSEQ multiplex PCR; TCRdb's version includes in-frame clones alone and lacks a portion of them. The sample yields about 57,000 clones, about 90% seen once. The source material was peripheral blood. The receptors derive from a woman of 80 years or more with COVID-19, enrolled during active disease.

This clone was counted only a few times. The V call is TRBV4-1, the J call TRBJ2-7; 9 bases match TRBD1. Germline CDR1 MGHRA, CDR2 YSYEKL. The CDR3 extends over 15 amino acids. The J segment lost 4 bases and the V segment lost 2 bases, leaving 6 bases of the junction unmatched. The CDR3 DNA reads as TGCGCCAGCAGCCAATCGACAGGGGGGGAGTACGAGCAGTACTTC. It specifies CASSQSTGGEYEQYF.

The chain employs TRBV2 and TRBJ2-1; D is unresolved. The CDR3 loop spans 12 amino acids. Germline CDR1 is SNHLY and CDR2 is FYNNEI. Trimming pared 2 bases from V and 7 bases from J, leaving 6 bases between. CDR3 nucleotides: TGTGCCAGCAGTGAACGGTGGAATGAGCAGTTCTTC. It encodes CASSERWNEQFF.

The chain employs TRBV5-1 and TRBJ2-7; unclear D gene. Germline values: CDR1 SGHRS, CDR2 YFSETQ. The CDR3 length is 12 residues. V was pared by 2 bases and J by 11 bases, with 14 bases between. As DNA, the CDR3 is TGCGCCAGCAGCTTACCCCCGGGTTCGGAGTACTTC. This codes for CASSLPPGSEYF.

This rearrangement joins TRBV5-4 to TRBJ1-3, with 7 bases identical to TRBD1. The germline V gene encodes CDR1 SGHNT and CDR2 YYREEE (reference sequence). V shed 4 bases, J shed 2 bases, and the junction held 3 bases outside the gene matches. The CDR3 extends over 14 amino acids. CDR3 sequence: CASSKTGTGNTIYF. CDR3 in DNA: TGTGCCAGCAGCAAGACAGGGACTGGAAACACCATATATTTT.

This sequence joins TRBV28 and TRBJ1-6, with TRBD1 matching 7 bases. The CDR3 is 16 amino acids. V lost 2 bases to trimming and J lost 4 bases; unmatched junction nucleotides: 5. Germline CDR1 is MDHEN and CDR2 is SYDVKM. CDR3 sequence: CASSLEGRGYNSPLHF. The CDR3 bases are TGTGCCAGCAGTTTAGAGGGCAGGGGGTATAATTCACCCCTCCACTTT.

This rearrangement joins TRBV4-1 to TRBJ2-5, with TRBD2 identical over 10 bases. Germline CDR1 MGHRA, CDR2 YSYEKL. Trimming took 1 base from V and 2 from J; bases not matched to a gene: 10. The CDR3 has 18 residues. CDR3 sequence (DNA): TGCGCCAGCAGCCAAGCGACTAAGCGGGGGGGCCTACAAGAGACCCAGTACTTC. The encoded protein is CASSQATKRGGLQETQYF.

This sequence joins TRBV2 and TRBJ1-2; TRBD1 matches at 8 bases. Per germline, CDR1 SNHLY and CDR2 FYNNEI. Trimming removed 3 bases from V and 6 bases from J; junction bases left unmatched: 6. The CDR3 totals 14 residues. The CDR3 here is CASSDTGGNHGYTF. The CDR3 nucleotides are TGTGCCAGCAGTGATACAGGGGGGAATCATGGCTACACCTTC.

The chain has TRBV5-1 and TRBJ1-2; D gene ambiguous. V gave up 6 bases and J gave up 4 bases, with 16 bases separating them. Germline CDR1 SGHRS, CDR2 YFSETQ. The CDR3 covers 14 residues. The CDR3 sequence: CASTTQASSYGYTF. CDR3 nucleotides: TGCGCCAGCACCACTCAGGCTTCCTCCTATGGCTACACCTTC.

The chain links TRBV12-5 to TRBJ2-3; TRBD2 aligns across 14 bases. Germline CDR1 LGHNT, CDR2 FRNRAP. This CDR3 is 17 amino acids long. V dropped 5 bases and J dropped 0; count of bases not matched to a gene: 4. The CDR3 bases are TGTGCTAGTGGTCGGACTAGCGGGGGGACAAGCACAGATACGCAGTATTTT. It specifies CASGRTSGGTSTDTQYF.

The gene calls are TRBV6-6 and TRBJ2-5, with D perhaps matching TRBD2 (6 bases). From germline, CDR1 is MNHNY and CDR2 SVGAGI (reference sequence). This CDR3 is built from 16 residues. Trimming pared 2 bases from V and 9 bases from J, leaving 22 bases between. CDR3 sequence (DNA): TGTGCCAGCAGTTACGGGACTGACAGATCAAGAGCGGCCCAGTACTTC. It encodes CASSYGTDRSRAAQYF.

The V gene is TRBV19, the J gene TRBJ1-5; 8 bases fit TRBD1. V shed 8 bases and J 2 bases; nucleotides not matched to a gene: 8. The CDR3 totals 15 residues. Germline lookup yields CDR1 LNHDA and CDR2 SQIVND (reference sequence). The DNA of the CDR3 is TGTGCCAGTGCAGAGCGGGGACAGGGCAATCAGCCCCAGCATTTT. Residues: CASAERGQGNQPQHF.

The chain has TRBV11-3 and TRBJ1-1, with D possibly matching TRBD1 (5 bases). V lost 8 bases and J 0 bases, leaving 10 bases between the germline ends. CDR1 is SGHNT and CDR2 is YENEEA in the germline V gene. This CDR3 has 13 amino acids. The CDR3 DNA sequence: TGTGCCAGCGGGGCGGGATTGAACACTGAAGCTTTCTTT. Amino acids: CASGAGLNTEAFF. Full variable domain (missing parts from reference TRBV11-3 and TRBJ1-1): EAGVVQSPRYKIIEKKQPVAFWCNPISGHNTLYWYLQNLGQGPELLIRYENEEAVDDSQLPKDRFSAERLKGVDSTLKIQPAELGDSAVYLCASGAGLNTEAFFGQGTRLTVV.

This clone came up once. The chain has TRBV6-5 and TRBJ2-7; TRBD1 aligns across 9 bases. Germline CDR1 and CDR2: MNHEY and SVGAGI. There are 14 residues in the CDR3. The junction had 5 bases not matched to a gene; V was cut back by 5 bases and J by 3 bases. CDR3 in DNA: TGTGCCAGCAGTCCCGGGACAGGGTACTACGAGCAGTACTTC. Protein sequence: CASSPGTGYYEQYF.

This chain joins TRBV6-5 and TRBJ2-5, with 9 bases fitting TRBD2. CDR1 and CDR2 from the germline V gene are MNHEY and SVGAGI. V was pared by 0 bases and J by 5 bases, with 7 bases of the junction left unmatched. The CDR3 runs 16 residues. CDR3: CASSYSQRGAGETQYF. CDR3 bases: TGTGCCAGCAGTTACTCGCAGCGGGGGGCGGGGGAGACCCAGTACTTC.

The chain links TRBV5-1 to TRBJ2-3; maybe TRBD1 (6 bases). There are 16 residues in the CDR3. Germline CDR1 and CDR2: SGHRS and YFSETQ. The V end lost 0 bases, the J end lost 0 bases, and 11 bases lay between the germline ends. The CDR3 DNA sequence: TGCGCCAGCAGCTTGGCCGACAGGACTAGCACAGATACGCAGTATTTT. This codes for CASSLADRTSTDTQYF.

The CDR3 DNA is TGTGCCAGTAGTAAGGGACAGGGGGCCGCGGGTGAAGCTTTCTTT. Its protein product is CASSKGQGAAGEAFF. The V gene is TRBV19, the J gene TRBJ1-1; 12 nucleotides match TRBD1. There are 15 residues in the CDR3. Per germline, CDR1 LNHDA and CDR2 SQIVND (reference sequence). Trimming removed 4 bases from V and 7 bases from J; junction bases left unmatched: 7.

This clone was counted once. The gene calls are TRBV6-4 and TRBJ1-6; TRBD1 is a possible D gene (6 bases). The germline V and J ends were trimmed by 0 bases and 6 bases, with 9 bases remaining between them. Germline V gene data show CDR1 as MRHNA and CDR2 as SNTAGT. This CDR3 spans 15 amino acids. The CDR3 bases are TGTGCCAGCAGTGACTCGGGCAGGGGTAATTCACCCCTCCACTTT. Translating it yields CASSDSGRGNSPLHF.